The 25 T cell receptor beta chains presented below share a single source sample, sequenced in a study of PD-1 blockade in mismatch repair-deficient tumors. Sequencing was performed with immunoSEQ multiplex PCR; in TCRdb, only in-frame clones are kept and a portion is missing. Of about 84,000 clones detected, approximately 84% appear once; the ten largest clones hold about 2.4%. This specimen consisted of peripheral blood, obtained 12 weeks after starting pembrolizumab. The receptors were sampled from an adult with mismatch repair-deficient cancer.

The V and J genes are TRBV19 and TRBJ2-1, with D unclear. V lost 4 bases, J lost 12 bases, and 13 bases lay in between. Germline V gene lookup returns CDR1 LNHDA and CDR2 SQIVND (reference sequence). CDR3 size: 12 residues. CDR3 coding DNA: TGTGCCAGTAGTACCCCCGCGTTGGGGCAGTTCTTC. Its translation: CASSTPALGQFF.

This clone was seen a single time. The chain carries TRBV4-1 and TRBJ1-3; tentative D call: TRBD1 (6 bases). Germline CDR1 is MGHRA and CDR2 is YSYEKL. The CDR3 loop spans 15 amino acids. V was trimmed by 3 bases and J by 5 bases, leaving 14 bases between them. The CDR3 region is CASSQGTNWRNTIYF. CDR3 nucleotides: TGCGCCAGCAGCCAGGGGACAAATTGGCGAAACACCATATATTTT.

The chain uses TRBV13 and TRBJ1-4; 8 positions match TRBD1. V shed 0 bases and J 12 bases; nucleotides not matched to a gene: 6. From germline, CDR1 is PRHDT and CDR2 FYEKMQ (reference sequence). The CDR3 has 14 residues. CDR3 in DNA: TGTGCCAGCAGCTTAGGCCCCCAGGGGGCCGAACTGTTTTTT. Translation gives CASSLGPQGAELFF. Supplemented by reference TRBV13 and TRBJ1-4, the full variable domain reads AAGVIQSPRHLIKEKRETATLKCYPIPRHDTVYWYQQGPGQDPQFLISFYEKMQSDKGSIPDRFSAQQFSDYHSELNMSSLELGDSALYFCASSLGPQGAELFFGSGTQLSVL.

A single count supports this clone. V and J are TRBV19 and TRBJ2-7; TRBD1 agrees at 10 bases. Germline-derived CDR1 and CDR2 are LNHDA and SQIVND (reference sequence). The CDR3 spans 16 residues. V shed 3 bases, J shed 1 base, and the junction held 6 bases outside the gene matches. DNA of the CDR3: TGTGCCAGTAGTATCTCTGGACAGGGGGAGTCCTACGAGCAGTACTTC. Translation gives CASSISGQGESYEQYF.

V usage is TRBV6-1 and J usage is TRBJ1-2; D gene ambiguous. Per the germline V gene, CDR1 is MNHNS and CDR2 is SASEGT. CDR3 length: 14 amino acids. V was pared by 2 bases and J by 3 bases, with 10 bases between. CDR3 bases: TGTGCCAGCAGTGAACCGGGAGTTTACTATGGCTACACCTTC. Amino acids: CASSEPGVYYGYTF.

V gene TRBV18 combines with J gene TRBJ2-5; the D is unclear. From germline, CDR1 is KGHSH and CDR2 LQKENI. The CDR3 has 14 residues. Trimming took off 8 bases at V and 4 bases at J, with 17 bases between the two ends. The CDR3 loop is CASTSSGGRETQYF. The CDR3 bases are TGTGCCAGCACAAGTTCAGGCGGACGAGAGACCCAGTACTTC.

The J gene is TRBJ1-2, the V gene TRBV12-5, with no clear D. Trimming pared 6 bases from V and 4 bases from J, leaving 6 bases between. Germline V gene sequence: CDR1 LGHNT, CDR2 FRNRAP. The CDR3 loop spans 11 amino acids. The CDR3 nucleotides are TGTGCTAGTGGAGAGGCCTATGGCTACACCTTC. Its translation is CASGEAYGYTF.

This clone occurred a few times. This CDR3 is CASSRSGTADGYTF. CDR3 bases: TGTGCCAGCTCCCGGTCCGGAACCGCGGATGGCTACACCTTC. This sequence joins TRBV18 and TRBJ1-2; unclear D gene. Germline CDR1 reads KGHSH; CDR2 reads LQKENI. The CDR3 is 14 residues long. The V end was cut by 6 bases, the J end by 6 bases, with 17 bases between.

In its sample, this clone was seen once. The DNA for the CDR3 is TGTGCCAGTAGTATTAGGCAGGGCACAGATACGCAGTATTTT. Translation: CASSIRQGTDTQYF. This chain joins TRBV19 and TRBJ2-3; no clear D gene. CDR1 and CDR2 from the germline V gene are LNHDA and SQIVND (reference sequence). Trimming took off 3 bases at V and 1 base at J, with 8 bases between the two ends. This CDR3 contains 14 residues.

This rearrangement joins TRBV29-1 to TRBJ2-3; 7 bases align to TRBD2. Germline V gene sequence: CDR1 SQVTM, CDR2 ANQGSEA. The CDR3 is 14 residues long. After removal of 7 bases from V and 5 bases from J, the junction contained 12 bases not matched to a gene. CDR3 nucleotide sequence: TGCAGCGGGACGGGGACTATCGGGGGAGATACGCAGTATTTT. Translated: CSGTGTIGGDTQYF.

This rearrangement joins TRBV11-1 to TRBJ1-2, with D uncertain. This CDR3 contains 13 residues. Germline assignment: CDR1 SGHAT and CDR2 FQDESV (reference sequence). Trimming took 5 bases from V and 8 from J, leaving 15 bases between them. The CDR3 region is CASSPRSAAGYTF. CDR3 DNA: TGTGCCAGCAGCCCTAGGTCGGCGGCGGGCTACACCTTC. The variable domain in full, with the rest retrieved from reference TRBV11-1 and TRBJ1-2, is EAEVAQSPRYKITEKSQAVAFWCDPISGHATLYWYRQILGQGPELLVQFQDESVVDDSQLPKDRFSAERLKGVDSTLKIQPAELGDSAMYLCASSPRSAAGYTFGSGTRLTVV.

The CDR3 sequence is CASSGRPEGNQPQHF. Written as DNA, the CDR3 is TGTGCCAGCAGTGGCCGCCCAGAAGGGAATCAGCCCCAGCATTTT. The chain uses TRBV28 and TRBJ1-5, with D unclear. Germline CDR1 and CDR2: MDHEN and SYDVKM. The CDR3 covers 15 residues. V shed 5 bases and J shed 4 bases, with 15 bases lying between them.

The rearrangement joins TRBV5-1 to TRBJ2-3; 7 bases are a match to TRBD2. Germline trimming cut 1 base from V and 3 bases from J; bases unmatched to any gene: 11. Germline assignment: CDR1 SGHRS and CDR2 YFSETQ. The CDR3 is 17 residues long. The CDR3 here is CASSLRGRAEGTDTQYF. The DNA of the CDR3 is TGCGCCAGCAGCTTGAGAGGGAGGGCCGAAGGAACAGATACGCAGTATTTT. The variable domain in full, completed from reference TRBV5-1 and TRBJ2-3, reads KAGVTQTPRYLIKTRGQQVTLSCSPISGHRSVSWYQQTPGQGLQFLFEYFSETQRNKGNFPGRFSGRQFSNSRSEMNVSTLELGDSALYLCASSLRGRAEGTDTQYFGPGTRLTVL.

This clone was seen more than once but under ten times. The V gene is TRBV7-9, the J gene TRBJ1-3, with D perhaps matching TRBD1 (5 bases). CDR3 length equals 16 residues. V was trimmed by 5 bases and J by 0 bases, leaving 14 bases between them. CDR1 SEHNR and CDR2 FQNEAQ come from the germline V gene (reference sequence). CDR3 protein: CASSHGDSLSGNTIYF. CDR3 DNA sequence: TGTGCCAGCAGCCACGGGGACTCCCTCTCTGGAAACACCATATATTTT. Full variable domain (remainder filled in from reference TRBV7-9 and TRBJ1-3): DTGVSQNPRHKITKRGQNVTFRCDPISEHNRLYWYRQTLGQGPEFLTYFQNEAQLEKSRLLSDRFSAERPKGSFSTLEIQRTEQGDSAMYLCASSHGDSLSGNTIYFGEGSWLTVV.

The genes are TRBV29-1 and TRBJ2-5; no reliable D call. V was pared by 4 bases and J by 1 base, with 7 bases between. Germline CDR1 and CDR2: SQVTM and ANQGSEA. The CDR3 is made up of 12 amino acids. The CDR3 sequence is CSVAESQETQYF. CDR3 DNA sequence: TGCAGCGTTGCCGAGTCCCAAGAGACCCAGTACTTC.

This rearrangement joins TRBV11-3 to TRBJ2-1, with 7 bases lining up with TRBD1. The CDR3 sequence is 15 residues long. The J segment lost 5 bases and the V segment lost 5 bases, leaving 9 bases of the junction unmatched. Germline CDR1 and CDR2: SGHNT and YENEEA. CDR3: CASSLTGNSHNEQFF. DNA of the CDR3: TGTGCCAGCAGCCTGACAGGGAATTCGCACAATGAGCAGTTCTTC. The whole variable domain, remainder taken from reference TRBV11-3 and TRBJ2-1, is EAGVVQSPRYKIIEKKQPVAFWCNPISGHNTLYWYLQNLGQGPELLIRYENEEAVDDSQLPKDRFSAERLKGVDSTLKIQPAELGDSAVYLCASSLTGNSHNEQFFGPGTRLTVL.

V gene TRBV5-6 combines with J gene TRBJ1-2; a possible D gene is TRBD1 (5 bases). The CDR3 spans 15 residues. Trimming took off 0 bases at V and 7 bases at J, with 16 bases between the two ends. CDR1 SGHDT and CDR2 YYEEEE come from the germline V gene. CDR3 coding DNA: TGTGCCAGCAGCTTGGTGGGGGGAAACATGGGTGGCTACACCTTC. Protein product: CASSLVGGNMGGYTF. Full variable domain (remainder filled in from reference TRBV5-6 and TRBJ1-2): DAGVTQSPTHLIKTRGQQVTLRCSPKSGHDTVSWYQQALGQGPQFIFQYYEEEERQRGNFPDRFSGHQFPNYSSELNVNALLLGDSALYLCASSLVGGNMGGYTFGSGTRLTVV.

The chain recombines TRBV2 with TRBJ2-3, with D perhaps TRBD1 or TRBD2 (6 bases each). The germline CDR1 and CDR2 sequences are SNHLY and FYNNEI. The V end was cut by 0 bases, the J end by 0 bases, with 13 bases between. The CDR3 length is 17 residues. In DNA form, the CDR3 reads TGTGCCAGCAGTGAAGCGCTAGGGGGGAGGAGCACAGATACGCAGTATTTT. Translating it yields CASSEALGGRSTDTQYF.

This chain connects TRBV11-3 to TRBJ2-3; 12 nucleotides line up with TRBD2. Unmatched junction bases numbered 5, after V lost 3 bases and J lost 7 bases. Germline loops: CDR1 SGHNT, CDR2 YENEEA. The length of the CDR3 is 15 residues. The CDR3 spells CASSLRLAGVNTQYF. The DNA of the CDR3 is TGTGCCAGCAGCTTGCGACTAGCGGGAGTAAATACGCAGTATTTT.

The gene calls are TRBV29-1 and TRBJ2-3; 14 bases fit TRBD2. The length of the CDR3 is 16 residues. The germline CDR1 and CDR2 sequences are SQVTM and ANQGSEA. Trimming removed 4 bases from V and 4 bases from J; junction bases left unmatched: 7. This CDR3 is CSVGGLAGVRADTQYF. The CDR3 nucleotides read TGCAGCGTTGGGGGACTAGCGGGAGTACGTGCAGATACGCAGTATTTT.

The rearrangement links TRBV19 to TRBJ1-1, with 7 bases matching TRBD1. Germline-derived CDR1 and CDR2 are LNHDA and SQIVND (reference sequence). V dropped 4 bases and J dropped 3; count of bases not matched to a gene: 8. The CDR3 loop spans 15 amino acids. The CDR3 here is CASSTYQGGDTEAFF. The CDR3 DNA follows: TGTGCCAGTAGTACTTATCAGGGGGGAGACACTGAAGCTTTCTTT.

For the CDR3, the DNA is TGTGCCAGCAGCCTTAGCGGGAGGGTGGACACCGGGGAGCTGTTTTTT. It is translated as CASSLSGRVDTGELFF. The chain combines TRBV5-8 with TRBJ2-2, with 11 bases lining up with TRBD2. The length of the CDR3 is 16 residues. Germline V gene sequence: CDR1 SGHTS, CDR2 YDEGEE. Trimming cost V 4 bases and J 3 bases; bases outside gene matches: 5.

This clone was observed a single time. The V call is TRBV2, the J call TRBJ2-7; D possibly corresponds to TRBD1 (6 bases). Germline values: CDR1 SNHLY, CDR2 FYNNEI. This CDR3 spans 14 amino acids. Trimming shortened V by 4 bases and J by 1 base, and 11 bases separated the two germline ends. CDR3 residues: CASSGTDRSYEQYF. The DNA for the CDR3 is TGTGCCAGCAGTGGGACAGATAGATCCTACGAGCAGTACTTC. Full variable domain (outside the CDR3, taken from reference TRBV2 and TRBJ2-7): EPEVTQTPSHQVTQMGQEVILRCVPISNHLYFYWYRQILGQKVEFLVSFYNNEISEKSEIFDDQFSVERPDGSNFTLKIRSTKLEDSAMYFCASSGTDRSYEQYFGPGTRLTVT.

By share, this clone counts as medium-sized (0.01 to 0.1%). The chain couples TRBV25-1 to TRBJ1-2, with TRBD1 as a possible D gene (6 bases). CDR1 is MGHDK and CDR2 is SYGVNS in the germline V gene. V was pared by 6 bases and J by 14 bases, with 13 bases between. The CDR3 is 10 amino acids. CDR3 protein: CASRDSVWTF. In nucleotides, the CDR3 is TGTGCCAGCAGGGACAGTGTGTGGACCTTC.

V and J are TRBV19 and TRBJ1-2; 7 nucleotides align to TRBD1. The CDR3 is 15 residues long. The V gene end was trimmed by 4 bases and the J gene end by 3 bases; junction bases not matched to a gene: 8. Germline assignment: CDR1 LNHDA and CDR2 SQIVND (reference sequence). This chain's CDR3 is CASSNHGTDYYGYTF. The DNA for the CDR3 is TGTGCCAGTAGTAACCACGGGACAGACTACTATGGCTACACCTTC.